Each of the 10 T cell receptor beta chains below was sequenced from the same sample in a study of shared clonotypes between healthy human individuals. Naive CD8 cells comprised CD45RO-negative, CCR7-positively selected cells, excluding terminally differentiated effector memory CD45RA+ cells. Sequenced by immunoSEQ multiplex PCR; TCRdb stores in-frame clones only, minus some. Of about 2.2 million clones in the sample, roughly 91% were seen once. Sequences were obtained from naive CD8+ T cells from PBMCs. These receptors were obtained from a man between 18 and 29 years old in good health. Some clones in this sample may be carry-over from other donors' samples.

The V call is TRBV11-1, the J call TRBJ2-1, with 10 bases that match TRBD1. The CDR3 totals 16 residues. The germline gives CDR1 SGHAT, CDR2 FQDESV (reference sequence). The junction had 6 bases not matched to a gene; V was cut back by 3 bases and J by 4 bases. The CDR3 sequence: CASSFDRGRPYNEQFF. CDR3 DNA sequence: TGTGCCAGCAGCTTCGACAGGGGGCGACCATACAATGAGCAGTTCTTC. The whole variable domain, remainder taken from reference TRBV11-1 and TRBJ2-1, is EAEVAQSPRYKITEKSQAVAFWCDPISGHATLYWYRQILGQGPELLVQFQDESVVDDSQLPKDRFSAERLKGVDSTLKIQPAELGDSAMYLCASSFDRGRPYNEQFFGPGTRLTVL.

The chain carries TRBV7-9 and TRBJ2-3, with 8 bases that match TRBD2. Trimming at V came to 8 bases and at J to 4 bases, leaving 11 bases not matched to a gene. The CDR3 sequence is 15 residues long. Germline V CDR1 and CDR2: SEHNR, FQNEAQ (reference sequence). The CDR3 reads CASGAGEWGPDTQYF. DNA of the CDR3: TGTGCCAGCGGAGCGGGAGAGTGGGGCCCAGATACGCAGTATTTT.

The chain couples TRBV10-3 to TRBJ1-2; D uncertain. Per the germline V gene, CDR1 is ENHRY and CDR2 is SYGVKD. V gave up 6 bases and J gave up 0 bases, with 5 bases separating them. The CDR3 spans 12 residues. The CDR3 DNA sequence: TGTGCCATCAGGGGGTCTAACTATGGCTACACCTTC. It yields the protein CAIRGSNYGYTF.

The J gene is TRBJ2-5, the V gene TRBV12-2; the table's D call TRBD2 went unverified against the DNA. TRBV12-2 is shown as a pseudogene. The CDR3 spans 15 residues. In nucleotides, the CDR3 is TGTGCAAGTCGCTTAGTGCCCCTCACGGTGGAGACCCAGTACTTC. Translating gives CASRLVPLTVETQYF.

V gene TRBV27 combines with J gene TRBJ1-2; 8 nucleotides agree with TRBD1. The junction had 10 bases not matched to a gene; V was cut back by 4 bases and J by 6 bases. The CDR3 consists of 15 residues. CDR1 and CDR2 (germline): MNHEY, SMNVEV (reference sequence). The CDR3 protein is CASSSAVDRVNGYTF. CDR3 bases: TGTGCCAGCAGTTCAGCGGTGGACAGGGTAAATGGCTACACCTTC.

The chain uses TRBV5-6 and TRBJ1-2; the D gene is possibly TRBD1 (5 bases). This CDR3 spans 14 amino acids. Trimming left V 0 bases short and J 5 bases short, with 11 bases between. In germline, CDR1 is SGHDT, CDR2 YYEEEE. CDR3 in DNA: TGTGCCAGCAGCTTGGATCCCGCAGGGTATGGCTACACCTTC. It encodes CASSLDPAGYGYTF.

The table lists this clone with a few counts. The gene calls are TRBV25-1 and TRBJ1-5, with a tentative D call TRBD1 (5 bases). The germline V and J ends were trimmed by 6 bases and 5 bases, with 11 bases remaining between them. CDR1 is MGHDK and CDR2 is SYGVNS in the germline V gene. The CDR3 extends over 13 amino acids. This chain's CDR3 is CASRGGVDQPQHF. The CDR3 DNA reads as TGTGCCAGCAGGGGGGGGGTAGATCAGCCCCAGCATTTT.

The chain uses TRBV7-9 and TRBJ2-2, with TRBD2 identical over 8 bases. V was pared by 0 bases and J by 6 bases, with 3 bases of the junction left unmatched. In germline, CDR1 is SEHNR, CDR2 FQNEAQ (reference sequence). This CDR3 comprises 15 residues. DNA for the CDR3: TGTGCCAGCAGCTTAGCGGCGGGAGGCCCCGGGGAGCTGTTTTTT. Its translation: CASSLAAGGPGELFF.

Details on this clone: An end of the junction differs from the germline gene, which may be a read error. The chain links TRBV11-2 to TRBJ2-7; D perhaps matches TRBD2 (5 bases). Per the germline V gene, CDR1 is SGHAT and CDR2 is FQNNGV. This CDR3 contains 14 residues. Here the CDR3 DNA reads TGTGCCAGCAACTTAGTCGCGGAGGCCTACGAGCAGTACTTC. Encoded protein: CASNLVAEAYEQYF.

This chain uses TRBV10-2 with TRBJ2-1; D may be TRBD2 (5 bases). V lost 0 bases and J 8 bases, leaving 11 bases between the germline ends. This CDR3 region has 14 residues. Germline V gene data show CDR1 as WSHSY and CDR2 as SAAADI. CDR3 coding DNA: TGCGCCAGCAGTGAGTCGTGGAGGTATGATGAGCAGTTCTTC. It encodes CASSESWRYDEQFF.